Listed below are T cell receptor beta chains from one sample, sequenced in a study of blood T cells in healthy people across ages. One entry per CDR3 protein results from TCRdb running MiXCR on the 5' RACE reads. The sample has about 400,000 distinct CDR3 sequences, roughly half seen once; the top ten hold approximately 51%. The specimen was blood. All receptors derive from a man aged 60 to 69 in good health. Each CDR3 is given with its conserved first and last residue. A D gene is named only where the DNA matches it firmly. Some rows mark clone size as missing; the rest say once, few, many or name a class of expanded clone.

V gene,J gene,clone size,D gene,CDR3 protein,CDR3 DNA
TRBV20-1,TRBJ1-2,few,NA,CSARAGRANYGYTF,TGCAGTGCTCGGGCCGGTCGGGCTAACTATGGCTACACCTTC
TRBV27,TRBJ2-7,NA,NA,CASGAVSSYEQYF,TGTGCCTCCGGGGCTGTTAGCTCCTACGAGCAGTACTTC
TRBV5-5,TRBJ2-1,NA,TRBD1,CASSLAGQRTSYNEQFF,TGTGCCAGCAGCTTGGCGGGACAGCGGACTTCCTACAATGAGCAGTTCTTC
TRBV20-1,TRBJ2-3,NA,TRBD2,CSAPGTSGKVTDTQYF,TGCAGTGCCCCCGGGACTAGCGGGAAAGTAACAGATACGCAGTATTTT
TRBV29-1,TRBJ2-7,NA,NA,CSAKNVRASYEQYF,TGCAGCGCCAAGAATGTTAGGGCCTCCTACGAGCAGTACTTC
TRBV20-1,TRBJ2-1,NA,NA,CSAGQSIETQFF,TGCAGTGCCGGACAGAGTATAGAGACCCAGTTCTTC
TRBV2,TRBJ2-7,many,NA,CASTADGWGQYF,TGTGCCAGCACCGCAGACGGCTGGGGGCAGTACTTC
TRBV20-1,TRBJ2-1,NA,NA,CSARRGGQYNEQFF,TGCAGTGCTAGGAGGGGGGGACAATACAATGAGCAGTTCTTC
TRBV11-2,TRBJ2-3,NA,NA,CAGGIQDTQYF,TGTGCCGGGGGGATCCAGGATACGCAGTATTTT
TRBV15,TRBJ2-3,NA,NA,CAASRDLATDTQYF,TGTGCCGCCAGCAGAGATCTAGCAACAGATACGCAGTATTTT
TRBV12-3/TRBV12-4,TRBJ2-7,NA,NA,CASSLLGFVDEQYF,TGTGCCAGCAGTTTATTGGGATTTGTAGACGAGCAGTACTTC
TRBV27,TRBJ1-1,many,NA,CASSVRGLNTEAFF,TGTGCCAGCAGTGTCAGGGGATTGAACACTGAAGCTTTCTTT
TRBV2,TRBJ2-7,many,TRBD2,CASSIGGSYEQYF,TGTGCCAGCAGTATCGGGGGGTCCTACGAGCAGTACTTC
TRBV20-1,TRBJ2-7,NA,TRBD2,CSARDQGGRAYEQYF,TGCAGTGCTAGAGATCAGGGAGGGAGGGCCTACGAGCAGTACTTC
TRBV4-2,TRBJ2-7,NA,TRBD1,CASSQLTGERSYEQYF,TGTGCCAGCAGCCAACTCACAGGGGAACGCAGCTACGAGCAGTACTTC
TRBV20-1,TRBJ2-7,NA,NA,CSGIVGGRYEQYF,TGCAGTGGGATTGTGGGGGGTCGTTACGAGCAGTACTTC
TRBV6-1,TRBJ1-6,NA,NA,CASSDGGRYNSPLHF,TGTGCCAGCAGTGATGGGGGACGGTATAATTCACCCCTCCACTTT
TRBV20-1,TRBJ2-1,NA,NA,CSASASGTYNEQFF,TGCAGTGCTAGTGCCAGCGGAACCTACAATGAGCAGTTCTTC
TRBV20-1,TRBJ2-5,NA,TRBD1,CSARRGPGETQYF,TGCAGTGCTAGAAGGGGGCCGGGGGAGACCCAGTACTTC
TRBV12-3/TRBV12-4,TRBJ2-4,few,TRBD1,CASSARQGEVQYF,TGTGCCAGCAGTGCCCGACAGGGAGAGGTTCAGTACTTC
TRBV14,TRBJ2-7,NA,NA,CASSLARAYEQYF,TGTGCCAGCAGCCTCGCCAGGGCCTACGAGCAGTACTTC
TRBV20-1,TRBJ2-1,NA,NA,CSAREERRRRNEQFF,TGCAGTGCCAGGGAGGAGCGGAGGCGGAGAAATGAGCAGTTCTTC
TRBV6-5,TRBJ1-5,NA,NA,CASSYSGYQPQHF,TGTGCCAGCAGTTACTCAGGGTATCAGCCCCAGCATTTT
TRBV12-3/TRBV12-4,TRBJ2-2,NA,NA,CATHPGQGRTGELFF,TGTGCCACCCATCCAGGGCAGGGCCGAACCGGGGAGCTGTTTTTT
TRBV14,TRBJ1-1,NA,NA,CASSQSAGGGTEAFF,TGTGCCAGCAGCCAATCGGCCGGGGGCGGCACTGAAGCTTTCTTT
TRBV5-1,TRBJ2-7,NA,NA,CASRLAVPGPAPYEQYF,TGCGCCAGCAGACTGGCGGTACCAGGGCCGGCCCCCTACGAGCAGTACTTC
TRBV6-2/TRBV6-3,TRBJ2-7,NA,NA,CASSIRQAEQYF,TGTGCCAGCAGTATACGACAGGCCGAGCAGTACTTC
TRBV6-2/TRBV6-3,TRBJ2-5,NA,NA,CASSYSVLAEQETQYF,TGTGCCAGCAGTTACTCGGTTCTGGCAGAACAAGAGACCCAGTACTTC
TRBV28,TRBJ2-1,NA,NA,CASSSRDSPSDEQFF,TGTGCCAGCAGTTCCCGGGACTCCCCTAGTGATGAGCAGTTCTTC
TRBV20-1,TRBJ2-3,NA,TRBD2,CSARLAGITDTQYF,TGCAGTGCCAGACTAGCGGGAATCACAGATACGCAGTATTTT
TRBV20-1,TRBJ2-7,NA,TRBD2,CSASAGTSALGEQYF,TGCAGTGCTTCCGCCGGGACTAGCGCCTTGGGCGAGCAGTACTTC
TRBV20-1,TRBJ2-7,NA,NA,CSARPGPLTGSYEQYF,TGCAGTGCTCGGCCGGGACCGTTGACGGGCTCCTACGAGCAGTACTTC
TRBV27,TRBJ2-7,NA,NA,CASSSRREGVSYEQYF,TGTGCCAGCAGTTCGCGCAGGGAGGGGGTGTCCTACGAGCAGTACTTC
TRBV20-1,TRBJ2-5,NA,NA,CSGVSQETQYF,TGCAGTGGGGTATCCCAAGAGACCCAGTACTTC
TRBV20-1,TRBJ2-7,NA,NA,CSARWQGDEQYF,TGCAGTGCTAGGTGGCAGGGTGACGAGCAGTACTTC
TRBV30,TRBJ2-3,few,NA,CAWSPPTRAPTDTQYF,TGTGCCTGGAGCCCCCCAACTCGTGCCCCCACAGATACGCAGTATTTT
TRBV20-1,TRBJ2-5,NA,TRBD2,CSARDIGGGAETQYF,TGCAGTGCTAGAGATATTGGCGGGGGGGCCGAGACCCAGTACTTC
TRBV2,TRBJ2-5,few,NA,CASSEGRAQYF,TGTGCCAGCAGTGAAGGGAGGGCGCAGTACTTC
TRBV7-3,TRBJ1-5,NA,NA,CASRQITGSRNQPQHF,TGTGCCAGCAGGCAAATAACAGGGTCACGTAATCAGCCCCAGCATTTT
TRBV20-1,TRBJ2-1,NA,TRBD2,CSAGKREGWYNEQFF,TGCAGTGCTGGAAAGCGGGAGGGCTGGTACAATGAGCAGTTCTTC
TRBV7-3,TRBJ2-1,once,NA,CASSSGRSSSYNEQFF,TGTGCCAGCAGCTCAGGCCGTTCCAGCTCCTACAATGAGCAGTTCTTC
TRBV7-2,TRBJ1-2,few,NA,CASVGTQGGGYTF,TGTGCCAGCGTAGGGACACAGGGCGGTGGCTACACCTTC
TRBV6-5,TRBJ2-7,NA,TRBD1,CASDQRGQVDFYEQYF,TGTGCCAGCGATCAAAGGGGACAGGTCGACTTCTACGAGCAGTACTTC
TRBV15,TRBJ2-7,NA,TRBD1,CATSGQGSYEQYF,TGTGCCACCTCGGGACAGGGCTCCTACGAGCAGTACTTC
TRBV7-2,TRBJ2-6,few,NA,CASSPQWNSGANVLTF,TGTGCCAGCAGCCCTCAATGGAACTCCGGGGCCAACGTCCTGACTTTC
TRBV4-3,TRBJ2-1,NA,NA,CASSQESSGAPYNEQFF,TGCGCCAGCAGCCAAGAGAGCTCGGGAGCTCCCTACAATGAGCAGTTCTTC
TRBV6-4,TRBJ2-3,many,NA,CASSDGPADTQYF,TGTGCCAGCAGTGACGGGCCCGCAGATACGCAGTATTTT
TRBV27,TRBJ1-4,once,NA,CASSSEGDEKLFF,TGTGCCAGCAGTTCTGAAGGGGATGAAAAACTGTTTTTT
TRBV9,TRBJ2-1,NA,TRBD1,CASSVTGQGLAEQFF,TGTGCCAGCAGCGTAACGGGACAGGGGTTGGCTGAGCAGTTCTTC
TRBV20-1,TRBJ2-5,NA,NA,CSASGHQYQETQYF,TGCAGTGCTAGTGGACATCAGTACCAAGAGACCCAGTACTTC
TRBV19,TRBJ1-2,NA,TRBD1,CASSRGQADGYTF,TGTGCCAGTAGTCGCGGACAGGCAGATGGCTACACCTTC
TRBV11-1,TRBJ2-7,NA,NA,CASSLGSRYYEQYF,TGTGCCAGCAGCTTAGGAAGCAGGTACTACGAGCAGTACTTC
TRBV7-2,TRBJ1-1,few,NA,CASPPGWGFGTEAFF,TGTGCCAGCCCTCCCGGGTGGGGGTTTGGGACTGAAGCTTTCTTT
TRBV18,TRBJ1-1,NA,TRBD1,CASSPRQGWSEAFF,TGTGCCAGCTCACCGCGACAGGGATGGTCTGAAGCTTTCTTT
TRBV12-3/TRBV12-4,TRBJ1-1,NA,NA,CASRMTDYGAEAFF,TGTGCCAGCAGGATGACAGACTACGGCGCTGAAGCTTTCTTT
TRBV11-1,TRBJ2-7,NA,NA,CASSQTGTSAYEQYF,TGTGCCAGCAGCCAAACCGGGACTTCGGCCTACGAGCAGTACTTC